The 5 T cell receptor beta chains presented below share a single source sample, sequenced in a study of CD8+CD57+ T cells in acquired aplastic anemia listed by TCRdb under 2018. TCRdb lists the instrument as Illumina HiSeq 2000. Genomic DNA was used as template for profiling of TCR beta VDJ combinations and CDR3 sequences. TCRdb trimmed the raw reads at Q25, called clones with MiXCR and kept productive beta chains. Here each entry gathers all rows of one CDR3 protein and keeps the most common genes and DNA. The sample contains 250,000 to 350,000 distinct CDR3 sequences, roughly half of them found a single time. The ten biggest clones cover less than 9.5% of the sample. The sample was sorted CD4+, CD8+, or CD8+CD57+ T cells (not recorded which) from PBMCs. The receptors originated from a human donor with severe aplastic anemia or a healthy control (not recorded which).

CDR3 in DNA: TGCAGTGCTAGAGATCAGGGAACCTACAATGAGCAGTTCTTC. Translation: CSARDQGTYNEQFF. The rearrangement joins TRBV20-1 to TRBJ2-1; possible D gene TRBD1, 5 bases. CDR1 DFQATT and CDR2 SNEGSKA come from the germline V gene (reference sequence). The CDR3 runs 14 residues. With 0 bases removed from V and 2 bases from J, the gap between germline ends came to 8 bases.

The chain has TRBV7-9 and TRBJ2-3, with TRBD2 matching over 11 bases. Germline CDR1 and CDR2: SEHNR and FQNEAQ (reference sequence). After removal of 6 bases from V and 5 bases from J, the junction contained 7 bases not matched to a gene. CDR3 length: 15 residues. The CDR3 region has the DNA TGTGCCAGCAGTCAGGGACTAGCGGTGGAAGATACGCAGTATTTT. It encodes CASSQGLAVEDTQYF.

The chain is built from TRBV7-6 and TRBJ1-2; D uncertain. Germline V lookup: CDR1 SGHVS, CDR2 FNYEAQ. This CDR3 region has 15 residues. V lost 5 bases and J 6 bases, leaving 19 bases between the germline ends. The CDR3 DNA reads as TGTGCCAGCAGCGGAACAATACTCGGGCAGGATGGCTACACCTTC. This encodes CASSGTILGQDGYTF. Looking up the rest from reference TRBV7-6 and TRBJ1-2 gives the full variable domain: GAGVSQSPRYKVTKRGQDVALRCDPISGHVSLYWYRQALGQGPEFLTYFNYEAQQDKSGLPNDRFSAERPEGSISTLTIQRTEQRDSAMYRCASSGTILGQDGYTFGSGTRLTVV.

The table lists this clonotype with many counts. The CDR3 coding sequence is TGTGCCACCAGTTGGGCGGGGCGGGCGGGGGCCCACGAGCAGTACTTC. Translation gives CATSWAGRAGAHEQYF. The rearrangement joins TRBV15 to TRBJ2-7; perhaps TRBD2 as D (7 bases). The V and J ends lost 6 bases and 5 bases respectively, with 23 bases between them. CDR1 and CDR2 (germline): LNHNV, YYDKDF (reference sequence). The CDR3 runs 16 residues.

The chain uses TRBV11-2 and TRBJ2-1; TRBD2 agrees at 13 bases. Germline values: CDR1 SGHAT, CDR2 FQNNGV. This CDR3 is 16 amino acids long. The V and J ends lost 5 bases and 8 bases, in that order; junction bases with no gene match: 9. The CDR3 loop is CASSPRLAGGRHEQFF. The CDR3 DNA sequence: TGTGCCAGCAGCCCCCGACTAGCGGGGGGCCGGCATGAGCAGTTCTTC.